One sample yielded the 21 T cell receptor beta chains listed below, sequenced in a study of T-cell reconstitution after alpha-beta-depleted transplantation in children. Using unique molecular identifiers, the investigators prepared the TCRbeta library. TCRdb reprocessed the PCR reads via MiXCR and lists one record per CDR3 protein. The repertoire holds about 400,000 distinct CDR3 sequences, with roughly 14% as singletons. The source material was PBMCs, sampled from the stem cell graft. The receptors here all came from a human donor who donated a stem cell graft to a child with Fanconi anemia.

The chain uses TRBV3-1 and TRBJ2-7, with D perhaps matching TRBD1 or TRBD2 (5 bases each). Trimming cost V 1 base and J 2 bases, with 12 bases left between them. CDR3 length: 15 amino acids. From germline, CDR1 is LGHDT and CDR2 YNNKEL (reference sequence). CDR3 DNA sequence: TGTGCCAGCAGCCAAGGTGCTGGGGGAACCTACGAGCAGTACTTC. It translates to CASSQGAGGTYEQYF.

The rearrangement uses TRBV18 and TRBJ2-2; TRBD1 aligns across 7 bases. The germline V gene encodes CDR1 KGHSH and CDR2 LQKENI. CDR3 length: 14 residues. The junction had 9 bases not matched to a gene; V was cut back by 6 bases and J by 8 bases. CDR3 in amino acids: CASSPDRDPGELFF. In DNA form, the CDR3 reads TGTGCCAGCTCCCCCGACAGGGATCCAGGGGAGCTGTTTTTT. The full variable domain, in which reference TRBV18 and TRBJ2-2 provide the parts outside the CDR3, is NAGVMQNPRHLVRRRGQEARLRCSPMKGHSHVYWYRQLPEEGLKFMVYLQKENIIDESGMPKERFSAEFPKEGPSILRIQQVVRGDSAAYFCASSPDRDPGELFFGEGSRLTVL.

This clonotype was observed at least ten times. The rearrangement uses TRBV5-1 and TRBJ1-1; D may be TRBD1 (6 bases). Per germline, CDR1 SGHRS and CDR2 YFSETQ. V shed 0 bases and J shed 4 bases, with 13 bases lying between them. The length of the CDR3 is 15 residues. The CDR3 reads CASSLDRVKGTEAFF. The CDR3 DNA is TGCGCCAGCAGCTTGGACAGGGTAAAGGGCACTGAAGCTTTCTTT.

This clonotype showed up many times. J is TRBJ2-5 and V is TRBV12-3 or TRBV12-4; no clear D. V lost 6 bases and J 1 base, leaving 9 bases between the germline ends. There are 13 residues in the CDR3. CDR3 in amino acids: CASSQQTQETQYF. DNA for the CDR3: TGTGCCAGCAGCCAACAAACCCAAGAGACCCAGTACTTC.

This chain uses TRBV15 with TRBJ1-2; possible D gene TRBD1, 6 bases. The germline V gene encodes CDR1 LNHNV and CDR2 YYDKDF (reference sequence). V lost 9 bases and J 6 bases, leaving 11 bases between the germline ends. This CDR3 comprises 11 residues. This CDR3 reads CATQGQDGYTF. The DNA for the CDR3 is TGTGCCACTCAGGGGCAGGATGGCTACACCTTC.

This clonotype was recorded many times. CDR3 loop: CASSYKASGGDYNEQFF. CDR3 coding DNA: TGTGCCAGCAGTTACAAGGCTAGCGGGGGGGATTACAATGAGCAGTTCTTC. This rearrangement joins TRBV6-5 to TRBJ2-1; 12 bases align to TRBD2. The germline CDR1 and CDR2 sequences are MNHEY and SVGAGI. The length of the CDR3 is 17 residues. After removal of 2 bases from V and 4 bases from J, the junction contained 6 bases not matched to a gene.

The chain couples TRBV20-1 to TRBJ2-1; D is unclear. This CDR3 has 15 residues. Germline V gene sequence: CDR1 DFQATT, CDR2 SNEGSKA (reference sequence). The V end lost 1 base, the J end lost 7 bases, and 17 bases lay between the germline ends. The CDR3 is CSARARISFYNEQFF. CDR3 bases: TGCAGTGCTAGAGCTAGGATTTCCTTCTATAATGAGCAGTTCTTC.

This clonotype was seen ten or more times. The chain uses TRBV6-6 and TRBJ2-1; TRBD2 might be the D (5 bases). V gave up 7 bases and J gave up 2 bases, with 9 bases separating them. The CDR3 extends over 13 amino acids. The germline CDR1 and CDR2 sequences are MNHNY and SVGAGI (reference sequence). The CDR3 loop is CASTVGAYNEQFF. The CDR3 DNA is TGTGCCAGCACCGTGGGAGCCTACAATGAGCAGTTCTTC.

The CDR3 is CASSPPVVSGANVLTF. In nucleotides, the CDR3 is TGTGCCAGCTCACCACCTGTAGTCTCTGGGGCCAACGTCCTGACTTTC. The V call is TRBV18, the J call TRBJ2-6; D gene ambiguous. The CDR3 contains 16 residues. The germline V gene has CDR1 KGHSH and CDR2 LQKENI. V was trimmed by 0 bases and J by 0 bases, leaving 6 bases between them.

The rearrangement links TRBV3-1 to TRBJ1-2; D gene unclear. The V and J ends lost 0 bases and 4 bases respectively, with 12 bases between them. Germline V gene lookup returns CDR1 LGHDT and CDR2 YNNKEL (reference sequence). The CDR3 is made up of 15 amino acids. The CDR3 DNA reads TGTGCCAGCAGCCAAGATGAGAGGGTCCGCTATGGCTACACCTTC. It specifies CASSQDERVRYGYTF.

At least ten counts were recorded for this clonotype. The V and J genes are TRBV12-3 or TRBV12-4 and TRBJ1-1; D is unclear. V dropped 1 base and J dropped 6 bases, with 12 bases sitting between them. CDR3 length: 14 residues. The CDR3: CASSLDTPKAEAFF. CDR3 nucleotide sequence: TGTGCCAGCAGTTTAGATACACCAAAGGCTGAAGCTTTCTTT.

This clonotype has just a few counts. The gene calls are TRBV10-3 and TRBJ2-1, with D possibly being TRBD1 (6 bases). Germline CDR1 ENHRY, CDR2 SYGVKD. V was clipped by 2 bases and J by 8 bases, with 16 bases between them. This CDR3 has 15 amino acids. CDR3 sequence (DNA): TGTGCCATCAGTGAGGCAGGGGTGCTGGAATATGAGCAGTTCTTC. This sequence encodes CAISEAGVLEYEQFF.

This clonotype has at least ten counts. The chain employs TRBV5-1 and TRBJ2-7, with unresolved D. The CDR3 runs to 14 residues. Trimming took 4 bases from V and 0 from J, leaving 11 bases between them. Germline CDR1 is SGHRS and CDR2 is YFSETQ. CDR3 protein: CASSLTSSSYEQYF. Written as DNA, the CDR3 is TGCGCCAGCAGCCTGACATCGAGCTCCTACGAGCAGTACTTC.

This clonotype appeared many times. The chain recombines TRBV2 with TRBJ1-5, with a possible D match to TRBD1 (5 bases). The CDR3 has 15 amino acids. Germline CDR1 reads SNHLY; CDR2 reads FYNNEI. Trimming took 2 bases from V and 5 from J, leaving 13 bases between them. The CDR3 region has the DNA TGTGCCAGCAGTGAAATGTCGGGGGATTATCAGCCCCAGCATTTT. It encodes CASSEMSGDYQPQHF.

V gene TRBV25-1 combines with J gene TRBJ1-2; perhaps TRBD1 as D (5 bases). V was shortened by 6 bases and J by 5 bases, with 7 bases between the two germline ends. This CDR3 region has 11 residues. Germline V gene sequence: CDR1 MGHDK, CDR2 SYGVNS. CDR3 protein: CASSWGYGYTF. Here the CDR3 DNA reads TGTGCCAGCAGCTGGGGGTATGGCTACACCTTC.

This clonotype was detected many times. This rearrangement joins TRBV6-4 to TRBJ1-1; D may be TRBD1 (5 bases). The ends were cut back, 3 bases at V and 1 base at J, with 6 bases in the middle. Per the germline V gene, CDR1 is MRHNA and CDR2 is SNTAGT. This CDR3 is 13 amino acids long. This chain's CDR3 is CASSEGRNTEAFF. The CDR3 DNA is TGTGCCAGCAGTGAGGGACGGAACACTGAAGCTTTCTTT.

The chain carries TRBV4-3 and TRBJ1-1; a weak D match, TRBD1 (5 bases). The V gene lost 1 base and the J gene lost 1 base, with 13 bases spanning the gap. The CDR3 length is 16 residues. In germline, CDR1 is LGHNA, CDR2 YSLEER. The CDR3 bases are TGCGCCAGCAGCCAAGGAAGGGAAGGGACGAACACTGAAGCTTTCTTT. Encoded protein: CASSQGREGTNTEAFF.

The table lists this clonotype with many counts. CDR3 coding DNA: TGCGCCAGCAGCTTGGGAGGTCGGCTGAGCTCCTACAATGAGCAGTTCTTC. Encoded protein: CASSLGGRLSSYNEQFF. The V gene is TRBV5-1, the J gene TRBJ2-1; D gene uncertain. Deletions cut 0 bases from V and 0 bases from J, with 13 bases between. Germline V CDR1 and CDR2: SGHRS, YFSETQ. This CDR3 is built from 17 residues.

This clonotype was counted only a few times. The chain joins TRBV3-1 to TRBJ2-5; possibly TRBD2 for D (5 bases). Trimming took off 8 bases at V and 5 bases at J, with 12 bases between the two ends. CDR1 is LGHDT, CDR2 YNNKEL, per germline (reference sequence). This CDR3 contains 12 residues. The CDR3 DNA is TGTGCCAGCCGGCGGGCTGGGGAGACCCAGTACTTC. This gives the protein CASRRAGETQYF.

This clonotype was counted only a few times. The rearrangement links TRBV5-5 to TRBJ2-2; TRBD2 is a possible D gene (6 bases). Germline CDR1 reads SGHKS; CDR2 reads YYEKEE (reference sequence). CDR3 length: 15 residues. Trimming shortened V by 7 bases and J by 0 bases, and 13 bases separated the two germline ends. The CDR3 spells CASGGKLPNTGELFF. Written as DNA, the CDR3 is TGTGCCAGCGGAGGGAAACTCCCGAACACCGGGGAGCTGTTTTTT.

Only a few counts were recorded for this clonotype. The chain has TRBV20-1 and TRBJ1-1; D possibly corresponds to TRBD1 (6 bases). The length of the CDR3 is 16 residues. The germline CDR1 and CDR2 sequences are DFQATT and SNEGSKA (reference sequence). Trimming shortened V by 2 bases and J by 0 bases, and 16 bases separated the two germline ends. The CDR3 nucleotides are TGCAGTGCTAGAAGGTTTGCGGGGGGCCTGAACACTGAAGCTTTCTTT. It specifies CSARRFAGGLNTEAFF.